A single count supports the clone carrying this TCR beta chain. The authors' processing: Estimated nucleated cell counts came from reference gene primer amplification. The assay was immunoSEQ multiplex PCR, and TCRdb's table has in-frame clones only and misses some. V and J calls and clone size follow that table, whereas D and trimming were derived from the DNA. The sample has more than 95,000 clones, 86% seen once. This record belongs to a study of blood T cell repertoires in COVID-19. As for the study in general: COVID-19 samples, acute and convalescent, were from the United States, Italy and Spain. PBMCs, B-cell-depleted T cells, or T cells were the source of the cDNA or gDNA that made up the material.

V was pared by 5 bases and J by 3 bases, with 9 bases between. The V gene's germline CDR1 is SGHTA and CDR2 FQGNSA. This CDR3 is 13 amino acids long. The gene calls are TRBV7-2 and TRBJ2-3, with a weak D call TRBD2 (6 bases). The TCR comes from a human donor in a cohort sampled during active COVID-19. The sequenced sample was peripheral blood. The CDR3 nucleotides read TGTGCCAGCAGCACGACTAGGACAGATACGCAGTATTTT. Translation gives CASSTTRTDTQYF. Combining the CDR3 with reference TRBV7-2 and TRBJ2-3 gives the whole variable domain GAGVSQSPSNKVTEKGKDVELRCDPISGHTALYWYRQSLGQGLEFLIYFQGNSAPDKSGLPSDRFSAERTGGSVSTLTIQRTQQEDSAVYLCASSTTRTDTQYFGPGTRLTVL.